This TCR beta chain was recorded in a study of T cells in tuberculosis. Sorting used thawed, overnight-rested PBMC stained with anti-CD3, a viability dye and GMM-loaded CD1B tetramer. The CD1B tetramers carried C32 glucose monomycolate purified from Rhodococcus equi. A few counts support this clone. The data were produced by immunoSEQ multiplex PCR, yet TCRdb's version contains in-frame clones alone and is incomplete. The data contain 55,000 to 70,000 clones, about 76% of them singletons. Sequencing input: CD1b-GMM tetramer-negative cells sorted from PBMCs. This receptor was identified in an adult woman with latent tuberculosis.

The CDR3 bases are TGTGCCAGCAGGCTGGGACAGGGTTGGGATCAGCCCCAGCATTTT. Its translation: CASRLGQGWDQPQHF. V is TRBV28 and J is TRBJ1-5; 9 bases map to TRBD1. The CDR3 consists of 15 residues. Germline-derived CDR1 and CDR2 are MDHEN and SYDVKM. The V segment lost 6 bases and the J segment 5 bases; nucleotides outside the gene matches: 8.